What follows describes a single TCR beta chain. The sample belongs to a study of OX40 agonist ivuxolimab in advanced cancers. Study in general: Patients' therapy was ivuxolimab, an antibody that acts as an agonist of OX40 (CD134).

This CDR3 spans 16 amino acids. Trimming took off 5 bases at V and 4 bases at J, with 17 bases between the two ends. Germline V lookup: CDR1 SGHVS, CDR2 FNYEAQ. Baseline was the first blood sampling point, followed by cycle 4 day 1 and cycle 7 day 1. The repertoire was sequenced with immunoSEQ multiplex PCR; TCRdb's copy has only in-frame clones and lacks some. The sample records around 74,000 clones, over 75% being singletons. This clonotype was obtained from an adult with an advanced solid tumor such as melanoma, head and neck, liver or kidney cancer. The starting material was CD4+ or CD8+ T cells sorted from blood, obtained in a trial of the OX40 agonist ivuxolimab. The chain has TRBV7-6 and TRBJ2-2; the D is unclear. This CDR3 reads CASSPWSSAATGELFF. In DNA form, the CDR3 reads TGTGCCAGCAGCCCGTGGTCGAGCGCGGCCACCGGGGAGCTGTTTTTT.